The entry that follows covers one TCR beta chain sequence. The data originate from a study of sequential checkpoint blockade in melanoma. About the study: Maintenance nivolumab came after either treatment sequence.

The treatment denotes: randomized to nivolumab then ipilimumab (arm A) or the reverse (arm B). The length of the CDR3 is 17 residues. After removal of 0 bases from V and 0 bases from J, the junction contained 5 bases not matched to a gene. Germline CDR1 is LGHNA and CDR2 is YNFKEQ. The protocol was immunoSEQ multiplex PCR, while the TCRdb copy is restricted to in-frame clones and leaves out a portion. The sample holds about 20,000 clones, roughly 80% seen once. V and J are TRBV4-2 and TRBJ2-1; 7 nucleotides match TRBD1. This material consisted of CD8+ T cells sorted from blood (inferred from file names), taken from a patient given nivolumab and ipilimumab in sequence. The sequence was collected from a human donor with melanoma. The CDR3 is CASSQDGTASSYNEQFF. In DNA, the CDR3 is TGTGCCAGCAGCCAAGATGGGACAGCTAGCTCCTACAATGAGCAGTTCTTC.